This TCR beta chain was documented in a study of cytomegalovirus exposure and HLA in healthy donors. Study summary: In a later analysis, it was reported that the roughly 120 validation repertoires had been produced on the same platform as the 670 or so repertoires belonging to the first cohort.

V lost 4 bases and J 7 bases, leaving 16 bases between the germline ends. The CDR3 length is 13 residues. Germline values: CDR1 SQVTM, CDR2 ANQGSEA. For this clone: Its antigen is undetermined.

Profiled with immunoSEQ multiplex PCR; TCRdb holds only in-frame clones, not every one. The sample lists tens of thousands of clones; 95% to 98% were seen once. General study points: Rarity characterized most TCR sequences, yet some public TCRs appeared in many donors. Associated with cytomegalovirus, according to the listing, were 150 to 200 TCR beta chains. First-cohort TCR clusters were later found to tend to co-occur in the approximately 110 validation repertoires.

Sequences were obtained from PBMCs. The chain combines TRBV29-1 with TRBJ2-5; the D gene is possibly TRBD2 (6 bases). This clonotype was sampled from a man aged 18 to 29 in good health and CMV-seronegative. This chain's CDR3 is CSVGGVGGGTQYF. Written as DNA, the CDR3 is TGCAGCGTTGGGGGCGTGGGGGGAGGGACCCAGTACTTC.